The next 23 T cell receptor beta chains were all read from a single sample in a study of T-cell reconstitution after alpha-beta-depleted transplantation in children. Unique molecular identifiers tagged the TCRbeta library. MiXCR, run by TCRdb on the PCR reads, gives a single entry per CDR3 protein. The sample has about 190,000 distinct CDR3 sequences; approximately 10% are singletons. The source was PBMCs, collected before TCRalphabeta/CD19-depleted stem cell transplant. The receptors were gathered from a boy under 10 years old with acute myeloid leukemia, due to receive a stem cell transplant.

This clonotype was detected ten times or more. The J gene is TRBJ2-5, the V gene TRBV4-1, with D uncertain. Trimming removed 0 bases at V and 1 base at J, with 9 bases between. CDR1 is MGHRA, CDR2 YSYEKL, per germline. This CDR3 has 15 amino acids. This CDR3 reads CASSQETNLQETQYF. The CDR3 bases are TGCGCCAGCAGCCAAGAAACAAATCTCCAAGAGACCCAGTACTTC.

V and J are TRBV5-1 and TRBJ2-1; D gene unclear. Trimming stripped 1 base from V and 10 bases from J, with 9 bases between. This CDR3 has 12 amino acids. The germline gives CDR1 SGHRS, CDR2 YFSETQ. Here the CDR3 DNA reads TGCGCCAGCAGCTTGTCTCCGAGAGAGCAGTTCTTC. Translating it yields CASSLSPREQFF.

On this clonotype: This may arise from a read error, as a much more abundant clone is one base away. The chain recombines TRBV5-1 with TRBJ2-3; 9 bases fit TRBD1. This CDR3 comprises 16 residues. CDR1 and CDR2 (germline): SGHRS, YFSETQ. V shed 7 bases, J shed 1 base, and the junction held 10 bases outside the gene matches. The CDR3 DNA reads as TGCGCCAGCTGCAAACAGGGGGCAGGTGGCACAGATACGCAGTATTTT. As protein: CASCKQGAGGTDTQYF.

This clonotype was found many times. V usage is TRBV20-1 and J usage is TRBJ2-7; TRBD1 matches 7 bases. The J segment lost 6 bases and the V segment lost 3 bases, leaving 8 bases of the junction unmatched. CDR3 length: 13 residues. Germline CDR1 is DFQATT and CDR2 is SNEGSKA (reference sequence). The CDR3 nucleotides are TGCAGTGCTAGGGCCGGGACAGAGACCGAGCAGTACTTC. It translates to CSARAGTETEQYF.

This clonotype was recorded at least ten times. This chain joins TRBV6-2 or TRBV6-3 and TRBJ2-1, with 9 nucleotides matching TRBD1. The CDR3 consists of 15 residues. Per germline, CDR1 MNHEY and CDR2 SVGEGT. V dropped 7 bases and J dropped 3; count of bases not matched to a gene: 7. This CDR3 is CASTQQGAVYNEQFF. As DNA, the CDR3 is TGTGCCAGCACCCAACAGGGGGCGGTCTACAATGAGCAGTTCTTC.

This clonotype has a count of ten or more. The V call is TRBV10-3, the J call TRBJ2-5, with 7 bases aligning to TRBD1. V shed 9 bases, J shed 0 bases, and the junction held 4 bases outside the gene matches. Per germline, CDR1 ENHRY and CDR2 SYGVKD. The CDR3 spans 13 residues. The CDR3 spells CAISDRDQETQYF. CDR3 nucleotides: TGTGCCATTTCAGACAGGGACCAAGAGACCCAGTACTTC.

This clonotype was detected many times. The genes are TRBV3-1 and TRBJ1-1, with TRBD1 matching 10 bases. J was trimmed by 5 bases and V by 2 bases; bases with no gene match: 5. This CDR3 has 15 residues. The germline V gene encodes CDR1 LGHDT and CDR2 YNNKEL (reference sequence). The CDR3 DNA reads as TGTGCCAGCAGCCAAACTCCGGGACAGGGGACTGAAGCTTTCTTT. It specifies CASSQTPGQGTEAFF. The full variable domain, rest sourced from reference TRBV3-1 and TRBJ1-1, is DTAVSQTPKYLVTQMGNDKSIKCEQNLGHDTMYWYKQDSKKFLKIMFSYNNKELIINETVPNRFSPKSPDKAHLNLHINSLELGDSAVYFCASSQTPGQGTEAFFGQGTRLTVV.

Ten or more counts support this clonotype. This chain connects TRBV18 to TRBJ2-5; TRBD1 matches 10 bases. CDR3 length equals 15 residues. The germline gives CDR1 KGHSH, CDR2 LQKENI. J gave up 1 base and V 6 bases, and 5 bases lay outside the gene matches. The CDR3 region is CASSARTGGQETQYF. The CDR3 DNA follows: TGTGCCAGCTCCGCCAGGACAGGGGGCCAAGAGACCCAGTACTTC.

This clonotype occurred many times. V gene TRBV28 combines with J gene TRBJ2-7; 9 nucleotides align to TRBD1. This CDR3 is 18 amino acids long. V gave up 6 bases and J gave up 4 bases; unmatched junction bases: 19. The germline CDR1 and CDR2 sequences are MDHEN and SYDVKM. The CDR3 is CASSTQGALLTGLYEQYF. CDR3 DNA: TGTGCCAGCAGCACACAGGGGGCTCTCCTTACGGGGCTTTACGAGCAGTACTTC.

This clonotype was detected ten times or more. The CDR3 loop is CASSPEASGSYEQYF. CDR3 coding DNA: TGTGCCAGCAGCCCCGAGGCTAGCGGGAGCTACGAGCAGTACTTC. J is TRBJ2-7 and V is TRBV7-6; 10 nucleotides match TRBD2. CDR1 and CDR2 (germline): SGHVS, FNYEAQ. V trimming: 5 bases; J trimming: 3 bases; junction bases outside the gene matches: 7. The CDR3 consists of 15 residues. The full variable domain, completed using reference TRBV7-6 and TRBJ2-7, is GAGVSQSPRYKVTKRGQDVALRCDPISGHVSLYWYRQALGQGPEFLTYFNYEAQQDKSGLPNDRFSAERPEGSISTLTIQRTEQRDSAMYRCASSPEASGSYEQYFGPGTRLTVT.

In its sample, this clonotype was seen many times. The V gene is TRBV29-1, the J gene TRBJ2-3; possibly TRBD2 for D (5 bases). The CDR3 has 13 residues. The V end lost 5 bases, the J end lost 0 bases, and 9 bases lay between the germline ends. CDR1 is SQVTM, CDR2 ANQGSEA, per germline. Written as DNA, the CDR3 is TGCAGCGTTAGGCTAGCTAGCACAGATACGCAGTATTTT. Translating gives CSVRLASTDTQYF.

The table lists this clonotype with many counts. The chain uses TRBV12-3 or TRBV12-4 and TRBJ2-7; 9 nucleotides match TRBD1. Losses at the gene ends were 6 bases for V and 1 base for J; bases not matched to a gene: 4. The CDR3 covers 14 residues. The DNA for the CDR3 is TGTGCCAGCAGATCCGGGACAGGGTCCTACGAGCAGTACTTC. Translating it yields CASRSGTGSYEQYF.

This clonotype appeared many times. The J gene is TRBJ2-1, the V gene TRBV20-1; 9 nucleotides line up with TRBD2. This CDR3 comprises 16 residues. CDR1 and CDR2 (germline): DFQATT, SNEGSKA (reference sequence). V shed 5 bases and J 0 bases; nucleotides not matched to a gene: 8. As DNA, the CDR3 is TGCAGTGCTCCTGGGGTTAGCGGGAGCTCCTACAATGAGCAGTTCTTC. Its protein is CSAPGVSGSSYNEQFF.

In its sample, this clonotype was seen many times. The chain couples TRBV2 to TRBJ1-2; the D is unclear. Germline values: CDR1 SNHLY, CDR2 FYNNEI. The CDR3 sequence is 14 residues long. Trimming shortened V by 8 bases and J by 0 bases, and 13 bases separated the two germline ends. The CDR3 nucleotides are TGTGCCAGCCACATGGGAGGGCCTAACTATGGCTACACCTTC. This encodes CASHMGGPNYGYTF.

Ten or more counts support this clonotype. CDR3 sequence reads: CASSFTAGGTEAFF. For the CDR3, the DNA is TGTGCCAGCAGTTTTACGGCAGGGGGCACTGAAGCTTTCTTT. The chain employs TRBV12-3 or TRBV12-4 and TRBJ1-1, with 7 bases matching TRBD1. CDR3 size: 14 residues. V gave up 3 bases and J gave up 4 bases; unmatched junction bases: 5.

In this sample, this clonotype turned up many times. CDR3 DNA sequence: TGTGCCTGGGCAGGCTCATGGGATCAGCCCCAGCATTTT. Its translation is CAWAGSWDQPQHF. The chain uses TRBV30 and TRBJ1-5; D is uncertain. Per the germline V gene, CDR1 is GTSNPN and CDR2 is SVGIG (reference sequence). Trimming removed 5 bases at V and 5 bases at J, with 13 bases between. CDR3 length equals 13 residues.

This clonotype has at least ten counts. This sequence joins TRBV30 and TRBJ1-1, with D unresolved. The germline CDR1 and CDR2 sequences are GTSNPN and SVGIG (reference sequence). CDR3 length: 12 residues. Trimming stripped 0 bases from V and 4 bases from J, with 6 bases between. CDR3 residues: CAWSVHRTEAFF. For the CDR3, the DNA is TGTGCCTGGAGTGTACACCGCACTGAAGCTTTCTTT. The full variable domain, its missing parts supplied by reference TRBV30 and TRBJ1-1, is SQTIHQWPATLVQPVGSPLSLECTVEGTSNPNLYWYRQAAGRGLQLLFYSVGIGQISSEVPQNLSASRPQDRQFILSSKKLLLSDSGFYLCAWSVHRTEAFFGQGTRLTVV.

This clonotype was detected ten times or more. V and J are TRBV20-1 and TRBJ1-4, with TRBD1 matching over 10 bases. Germline V gene sequence: CDR1 DFQATT, CDR2 SNEGSKA (reference sequence). The CDR3 is 12 residues long. The CDR3 bases are TGCAGGCCCGGGACAGGGGACGAAAAACTGTTTTTT. Residues: CRPGTGDEKLFF.

This clonotype was picked up many times. The rearrangement joins TRBV29-1 to TRBJ1-2; perhaps TRBD1 as D (5 bases). Trimming stripped 1 base from V and 3 bases from J, with 6 bases between. From germline, CDR1 is SQVTM and CDR2 ANQGSEA. This CDR3 is 12 amino acids long. CDR3 nucleotides: TGCAGCGTTGAAGGGGGCGACTATGGCTACACCTTC. Translated: CSVEGGDYGYTF. Complete variable domain (other parts from reference TRBV29-1 and TRBJ1-2): SAVISQKPSRDICQRGTSLTIQCQVDSQVTMMFWYRQQPGQSLTLIATANQGSEATYESGFVIDKFPISRPNLTFSTLTVSNMSPEDSSIYLCSVEGGDYGYTFGSGTRLTVV.

This clonotype was detected ten times or more. The genes are TRBV5-1 and TRBJ2-5; D is unclear. V was shortened by 7 bases and J by 4 bases, with 14 bases between the two germline ends. The CDR3 covers 13 residues. Germline V gives CDR1 SGHRS, CDR2 YFSETQ. In DNA form, the CDR3 reads TGCGCCAGCTGCTCCCACCTTGGAGAGACCCAGTACTTC. Protein product: CASCSHLGETQYF.

This clonotype was picked up many times. The chain uses TRBV20-1 and TRBJ2-7, with 10 bases that match TRBD1. This CDR3 contains 12 residues. V dropped 6 bases and J dropped 4; count of bases not matched to a gene: 3. Germline V gene sequence: CDR1 DFQATT, CDR2 SNEGSKA (reference sequence). CDR3 nucleotide sequence: TGCAGTGCGGGGACAGGGGCGTACGAGCAGTACTTC. This encodes CSAGTGAYEQYF.

This clonotype was recorded at least ten times. J is TRBJ1-1 and V is TRBV6-6; possibly TRBD1 for D (6 bases). Germline V gene data show CDR1 as MNHNY and CDR2 as SVGAGI (reference sequence). With 4 bases removed from V and 11 bases from J, the gap between germline ends came to 17 bases. This CDR3 is 13 amino acids long. CDR3 bases: TGTGCCAGCAGTTCCCCAACAGGGATCAGTGCTTTCTTT. Encoded protein: CASSSPTGISAFF.

This clonotype was observed a few times. This sequence joins TRBV5-1 and TRBJ2-5, with 8 bases aligning to TRBD2. With 7 bases clipped from V and 3 bases from J, the junction kept 2 bases outside the gene matches. This CDR3 comprises 12 residues. The germline V gene encodes CDR1 SGHRS and CDR2 YFSETQ. CDR3 protein: CASVGLEETQYF. As DNA, the CDR3 is TGCGCCAGCGTGGGACTAGAAGAGACCCAGTACTTC.